This T cell receptor beta chain was recorded in a study of post-analysis software for immune sequencing data. This clonotype was seen a few times. Tagging with unique molecular identifiers was a feature of the TCR beta cDNA libraries. In TCRdb, the PCR reads were re-called with MiXCR into one record per CDR3 protein. The sample contains roughly 150,000 distinct CDR3 sequences, under 40% of which appear only once. This CDR3 spans 16 amino acids. The germline V gene has CDR1 LGHNA and CDR2 YSLEER. V was pared by 0 bases and J by 3 bases, with 12 bases between. The receptor's source is a girl aged 5-17 years with multiple sclerosis. The sequencing here drew on blood, taken after autologous hematopoietic stem cell transplantation. The chain couples TRBV4-3 to TRBJ2-1; the D gene could be TRBD1 or TRBD2 (6 bases each). The DNA of the CDR3 is TGCGCCAGCAGCCAAGATCTCCGGGGGCTCTACAATGAGCAGTTCTTC. This codes for CASSQDLRGLYNEQFF.